This TCR beta chain is from a study of glioma-infiltrating T cells. Points from the study as a whole: Non-neoplastic patients had below-expected tissue-blood divergence, while all gliomas exceeded expectation. CDR3 overlap between tissue and blood was very small.

Amplification of TCR alpha and beta CDR3 regions from RNA used iRepertoire nested multiplex PCR. For one-step reverse transcription and amplification, about 85-400 ng of tissue mRNA or PBMC total RNA was used. TCRdb re-called the multiplex PCR reads through MiXCR, storing one row per CDR3 protein. The table includes 150,000 to 200,000 distinct CDR3 sequences, around 45% detected once. Germline CDR1 reads KGHSH; CDR2 reads LQKENI. Between the trimmed V and J ends, which lost 6 bases and 2 bases, there was a span of 10 bases. The CDR3 has 14 amino acids. In this sample, this clonotype turned up a few times. What it binds is not known.

The source of this sequence is a human donor with low-grade glioma or glioblastoma, undergoing nonglioma brain surgery, or in good health (not recorded which). The J gene is TRBJ2-2, the V gene TRBV18, with unresolved D. Sequencing used glioma tissue, nonneoplastic brain tissue, or PBMCs (not recorded which). The CDR3 loop is CASSGTGNTGELFF. The DNA of the CDR3 is TGTGCCAGCTCCGGTACTGGAAACACCGGGGAGCTGTTTTTT.